The T cell receptor beta chain described here comes from a study of post-analysis software for immune sequencing data. V lost 10 bases, J lost 0 bases, and 15 bases lay in between. The CDR3 consists of 14 residues. Germline CDR1 MDHEN, CDR2 SYDVKM. Each TCR beta cDNA library carried unique molecular identifiers. TCRdb recomputed calls from the PCR reads with MiXCR, one row per CDR3 protein. The profile covers roughly 570,000 distinct CDR3 sequences, with under 40% appearing a single time and about 6% taken by the ten largest. Regarding this clonotype: Antigen unknown.

Regarding the study as a whole: When the samples were clustered directly with F measure, those that had been prepared in the same batch showed strong co-clustering. Among five TRBV segments more frequent in patients than controls were TRBV5-6, TRBV5-1 and TRBV20-1.

The chain employs TRBV28 and TRBJ1-1, with D maybe TRBD1 (5 bases). The source of this sequence is a girl under 18 with multiple sclerosis. The sample was blood. CDR3 protein: CAITKQVLNTEAFF. The CDR3 DNA sequence: TGTGCCATCACAAAACAGGTTTTGAACACTGAAGCTTTCTTT. Complete variable domain (other parts from reference TRBV28 and TRBJ1-1): DVKVTQSSRYLVKRTGEKVFLECVQDMDHENMFWYRQDPGLGLRLIYFSYDVKMKEKGDIPEGYSVSREKKERFSLILESASTNQTSMYLCAITKQVLNTEAFFGQGTRLTVV.